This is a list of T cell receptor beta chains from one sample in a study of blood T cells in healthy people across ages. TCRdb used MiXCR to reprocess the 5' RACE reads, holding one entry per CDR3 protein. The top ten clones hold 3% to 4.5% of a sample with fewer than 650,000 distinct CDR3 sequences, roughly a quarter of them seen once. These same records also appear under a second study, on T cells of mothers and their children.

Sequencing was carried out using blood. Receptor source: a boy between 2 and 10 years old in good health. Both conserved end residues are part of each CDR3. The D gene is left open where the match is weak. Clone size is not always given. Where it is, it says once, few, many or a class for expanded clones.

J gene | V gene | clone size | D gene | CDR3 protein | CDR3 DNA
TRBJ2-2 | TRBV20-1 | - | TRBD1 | CSASPGTGGAGTGELFF | TGCAGTGCGAGCCCCGGGACAGGGGGCGCGGGCACCGGGGAGCTGTTTTTT
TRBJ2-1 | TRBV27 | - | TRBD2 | CASSPALREIEQFF | TGTGCCAGCAGTCCCGCCTTGCGGGAGATCGAACAGTTCTTC
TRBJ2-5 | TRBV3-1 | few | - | CASKMVGETQYF | TGTGCCAGCAAGATGGTCGGAGAGACCCAGTACTTC
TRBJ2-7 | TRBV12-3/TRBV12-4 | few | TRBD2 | CASSLALSVLGGFAGEQYF | TGTGCCAGCAGTTTAGCGCTAAGTGTCCTCGGGGGGTTTGCGGGCGAGCAGTACTTC
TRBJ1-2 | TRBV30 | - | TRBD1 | CAWSPQTGLSGGYTF | TGTGCCTGGAGTCCACAGACAGGGTTATCCGGTGGCTACACCTTC
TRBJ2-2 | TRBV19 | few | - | CASRKGPTGELFF | TGTGCCAGTAGGAAGGGTCCCACCGGGGAGCTGTTTTTT
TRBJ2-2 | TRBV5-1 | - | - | CASSLAQGGTGELFF | TGCGCCAGCAGCTTAGCGCAGGGAGGAACCGGGGAGCTGTTTTTT
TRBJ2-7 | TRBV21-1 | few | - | CASSTLTVYEQYF | TGTGCCAGCAGCACCTTGACAGTCTACGAGCAGTACTTC
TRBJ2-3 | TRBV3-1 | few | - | CASSATDGDTQYF | TGTGCCAGCAGCGCTACCGACGGAGATACGCAGTATTTT
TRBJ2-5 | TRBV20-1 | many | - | CSAKRDVKETQYF | TGCAGTGCAAAAAGGGACGTAAAGGAGACCCAGTACTTC
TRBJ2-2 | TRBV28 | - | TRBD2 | CASRGTSGSPRGQTGELFF | TGTGCCAGCAGGGGGACTAGCGGGAGCCCCCGGGGTCAGACCGGGGAGCTGTTTTTT
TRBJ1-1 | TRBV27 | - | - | CASSLGRVENTEAFF | TGTGCCAGCAGTTTAGGCAGGGTAGAGAATACTGAAGCTTTCTTT
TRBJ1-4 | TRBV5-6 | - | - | CASVGGAVFEKLFF | TGTGCCAGCGTCGGGGGGGCAGTCTTTGAAAAACTGTTTTTT
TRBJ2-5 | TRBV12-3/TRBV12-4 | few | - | CASSFGFGETQYF | TGTGCCAGCAGTTTCGGGTTTGGCGAGACCCAGTACTTC
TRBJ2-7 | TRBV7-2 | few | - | CASSKDSYEQYF | TGTGCCAGCAGCAAGGACAGCTACGAGCAGTACTTC
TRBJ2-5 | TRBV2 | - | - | CASKQGQEETQYF | TGTGCCAGCAAGCAGGGACAAGAAGAGACCCAGTACTTC
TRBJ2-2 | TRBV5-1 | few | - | CASSQPGRINTGELFF | TGCGCCAGCAGCCAACCGGGACGGATAAACACCGGGGAGCTGTTTTTT
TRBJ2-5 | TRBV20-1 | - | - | CSAREAGGAFETQYF | TGCAGTGCTAGAGAGGCAGGGGGGGCTTTCGAGACCCAGTACTTC
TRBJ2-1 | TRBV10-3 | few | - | CAISTSSNNEQFF | TGTGCCATCAGTACTAGCAGCAACAATGAGCAGTTCTTC
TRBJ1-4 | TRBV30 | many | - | CAWSDKEKLFF | TGTGCCTGGAGTGACAAGGAAAAACTGTTTTTT
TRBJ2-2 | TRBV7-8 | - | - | CASSLGTGFNTGELFF | TGTGCCAGCAGCTTAGGGACTGGTTTTAACACCGGGGAGCTGTTTTTT
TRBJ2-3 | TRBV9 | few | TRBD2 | CASSVSPGTSGRNTQYF | TGTGCCAGCAGCGTTTCCCCCGGGACTAGCGGGAGAAATACGCAGTATTTT
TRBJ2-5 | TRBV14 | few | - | CASSRRQDRIETQYF | TGTGCCAGCAGCAGACGACAAGACCGGATAGAGACCCAGTACTTC
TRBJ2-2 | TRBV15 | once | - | CATRDSNTGELFF | TGTGCCACCAGGGACAGCAACACCGGGGAGCTGTTTTTT
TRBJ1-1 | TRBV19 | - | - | CASSIAIMNTEAFF | TGTGCCAGTAGTATAGCCATAATGAACACTGAAGCTTTCTTT
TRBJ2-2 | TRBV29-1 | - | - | CSVSEATERLFF | TGCAGCGTTTCTGAGGCCACCGAACGGCTGTTTTTT
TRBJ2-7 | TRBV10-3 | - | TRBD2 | CAISELRGVYEQYF | TGTGCCATCAGTGAGTTGCGGGGGGTGTATGAGCAGTACTTC
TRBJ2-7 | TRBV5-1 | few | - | CASRFGGLSSYEQYF | TGCGCCAGCAGGTTTGGGGGCCTGAGCTCCTACGAGCAGTACTTC
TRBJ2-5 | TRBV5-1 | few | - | CASSAQRGAGETQYF | TGCGCCAGCAGCGCACAGAGGGGGGCGGGCGAGACCCAGTACTTC
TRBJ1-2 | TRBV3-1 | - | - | CASSQGAGNGYTF | TGTGCCAGCAGCCAAGGGGCGGGGAATGGCTACACCTTC
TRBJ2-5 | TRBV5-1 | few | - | CASRRTAGGHQETQYF | TGCGCCAGCAGGCGGACGGCAGGCGGCCACCAAGAGACCCAGTACTTC
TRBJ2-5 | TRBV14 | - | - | CASSQARTSRQETQYF | TGTGCCAGCAGCCAAGCACGAACCAGCCGACAAGAGACCCAGTACTTC
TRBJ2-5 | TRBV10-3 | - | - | CAISEYQQVKETQYF | TGTGCCATCAGTGAGTACCAACAAGTGAAAGAGACCCAGTACTTC
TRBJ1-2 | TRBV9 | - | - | CASSVQGDGYTF | TGTGCCAGCAGCGTTCAGGGAGATGGCTACACCTTC
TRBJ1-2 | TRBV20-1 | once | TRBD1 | CSAQDRVVPYRYTF | TGCAGTGCCCAGGACAGGGTCGTACCTTATCGCTACACCTTC
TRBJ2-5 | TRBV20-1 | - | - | CSGLQVSQETQYF | TGCAGTGGGCTGCAGGTTTCCCAAGAGACCCAGTACTTC
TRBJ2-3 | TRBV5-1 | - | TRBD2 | CASSSGTSGDTDTQYF | TGCGCCAGCAGCTCAGGGACTAGCGGGGACACAGATACGCAGTATTTT
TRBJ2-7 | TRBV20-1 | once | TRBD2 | CSATRAGAGQTSGRFFSPEQYF | TGCAGTGCTACTAGAGCGGGGGCCGGGCAGACTAGCGGGAGATTTTTTTCGCCCGAGCAGTACTTC
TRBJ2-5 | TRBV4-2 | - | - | CASSQEGDTKETQYF | TGTGCCAGCAGCCAAGAGGGGGACACTAAAGAGACCCAGTACTTC
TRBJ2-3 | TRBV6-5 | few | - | CASSFGTGDTQYF | TGTGCCAGCAGTTTTGGGACTGGAGATACGCAGTATTTT
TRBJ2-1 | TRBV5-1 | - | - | CASSSPSPAGREQFF | TGCGCCAGCAGCTCTCCGAGTCCAGCTGGGCGTGAGCAGTTCTTC
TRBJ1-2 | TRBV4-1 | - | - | CASSQEGRGSSGYTF | TGCGCCAGCAGCCAAGAAGGGAGGGGGTCATCTGGCTACACCTTC
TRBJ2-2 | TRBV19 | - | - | CASSAGLTSGELFF | TGTGCCAGTAGTGCTGGCCTGACATCCGGGGAGCTGTTTTTT
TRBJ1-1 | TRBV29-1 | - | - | CSVYGSGSLMNTEAFF | TGCAGCGTTTATGGGTCGGGATCCCTTATGAACACTGAAGCTTTCTTT
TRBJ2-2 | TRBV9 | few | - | CASSVYSRISGELLF | TGTGCCAGCAGCGTATATTCCCGGATTTCGGGGGAGCTGCTTTTT